Given below is one TCR beta chain in context. This sample was taken from a study of blood T cell repertoires in COVID-19. Trimming took 6 bases from V and 3 from J; bases not matched to a gene: 6. The V gene's germline CDR1 is SGHTA and CDR2 FQGNSA. This CDR3 spans 14 amino acids. TCRdb's copy holds only in-frame clones and misses some; the assay was immunoSEQ multiplex PCR. The repertoire holds about 88,000 clones, with roughly 87% as singletons. Sequencing input: peripheral blood. This receptor was obtained from a woman aged 60 to 75 with COVID-19, enrolled during active disease. The chain uses TRBV7-2 and TRBJ1-2; TRBD1 matches 8 bases. DNA of the CDR3: TGTGCCAGCAGTATCCCAGGGGGCCACTATGGCTACACCTTC. As protein: CASSIPGGHYGYTF.